The following is a TCR beta chain sequence with its context. This clone's antigen is unknown. One base away there is no much larger clone; base qualities are not given. The 85 to 90 tumor samples underwent high-throughput TCR profiling with ImmunoSEQ. In the paper's pipeline: Repertoire diversity metrics included richness (unique productive sequences), clonality, evenness and relatedness; Bhattacharyya coefficient assessed similarity between samples. A sensitivity analysis excluded TCRs with fewer than two reads and gave consistent conclusions. Sourced from immuneACCESS, this table was stored by TCRdb with only in-frame sequences that have V and J called. A share of the clones is absent; for the studies checked, an unresolved V gene accounts for under half, and the remainder has no known explanation. That table supplies the V and J calls and clone size; D and trimming were determined from the DNA. The sample profile shows about 15,000 clones; 86% of them were found once. Around 6.4% of the sample comes from the top ten.

The data stem from a study of high-grade serous ovarian cancer treatment subgroups (dated by TCRdb to the early 2020s). Regarding the study in general: A mean of approximately 13,000 reads and 7,000 to 8,500 unique TCR beta rearrangements per sample was generated by sequencing. One primary tumor sample and two metastatic tumor samples were contributed by each patient, so that some 96 samples were obtained in total. The study examined TCR beta repertoires in high-grade serous ovarian cancer patients who were grouped under a laparoscopic triage algorithm by complete gross resection or by neoadjuvant chemotherapy response. The approximately 30-patient cohort included around 10 patients with no residual disease after primary surgery (R0), around 10 excellent NACT responders, and around 10 poor NACT responders. On the study overall, not on this receptor specifically: Bulk tumor TCR sequencing lacked spatial information, limiting insight into HGSC tumor complexity and diversity. Repertoire similarity between tumors from the same patient ranged from roughly 0.11 to 0.79, while tumors from different patients showed almost no similarity. TCR clonal relatedness showed a positive correlation with neoantigen level and a trend toward positive correlation with copy number variation and mutation load from whole-genome sequencing. The TCR repertoire analyses centered on CDR3, leaving CDR1 and CDR2 unanalyzed.

The tumor samples were collected prior to definitive surgery or chemotherapy. Genomic DNA was extracted by the MD Anderson Biospecimen Extraction Resource, and TCR sequencing was done by the MD Anderson Cancer Genomics Laboratory. The sequence derives from a human donor with high-grade serous ovarian cancer. The sequencing input was tumor tissue.

The CDR3 amino acid sequence is: CASSLAAGGHEQFF. The nucleotide sequence is TGTGCCAGCAGCTTGGCGGCAGGGGGGCATGAGCAGTTCTTC. The chain uses TRBV5-4 and TRBJ2-1; TRBD1 is a weak D gene call, 7 bases matching. V lost 0 bases and J lost 8 bases; the stretch between them is 12 bases long. In the germline V gene (reference sequence), CDR1 corresponds to SGHNT and CDR2 to YYREEE. The CDR3 sequence holds 14 residues, the cysteine and phenylalanine included. Just the 42-base CDR3 DNA is kept, in frame starting at base 1.